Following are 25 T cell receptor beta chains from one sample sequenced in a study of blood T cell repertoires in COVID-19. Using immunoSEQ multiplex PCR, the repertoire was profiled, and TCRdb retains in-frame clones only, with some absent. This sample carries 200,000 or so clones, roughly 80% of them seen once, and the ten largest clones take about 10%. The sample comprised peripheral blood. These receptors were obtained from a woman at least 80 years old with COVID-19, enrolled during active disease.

The CDR3 protein is CASSKPGSRTGTQYF. The DNA of the CDR3 is TGTGCCAGCAGCAAACCGGGATCACGCACGGGGACCCAGTACTTC. This rearrangement joins TRBV14 to TRBJ2-5, with D possibly being TRBD2 (5 bases). V gave up 5 bases and J gave up 7 bases, with 20 bases separating them. The V gene's germline CDR1 is SGHDN and CDR2 FVKESK. The CDR3 extends over 15 amino acids.

CDR3 nucleotide sequence: TGTGCCAGCAGTCGGACAGGGTCTGTGGAGACCCAGTACTTC. Translation gives CASSRTGSVETQYF. The chain is built from TRBV5-5 and TRBJ2-5; 8 bases align to TRBD1. Germline CDR1 SGHKS, CDR2 YYEKEE (reference sequence). This CDR3 is built from 14 residues. V gave up 5 bases and J gave up 5 bases; unmatched junction bases: 8.

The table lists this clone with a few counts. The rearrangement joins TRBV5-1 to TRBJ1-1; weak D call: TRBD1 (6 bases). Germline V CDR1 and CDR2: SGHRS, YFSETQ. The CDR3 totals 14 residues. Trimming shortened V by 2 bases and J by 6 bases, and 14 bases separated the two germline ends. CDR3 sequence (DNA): TGCGCCAGCAGCTTAATAGGACAGCACGCTGAAGCTTTCTTT. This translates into CASSLIGQHAEAFF. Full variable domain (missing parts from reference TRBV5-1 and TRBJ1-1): KAGVTQTPRYLIKTRGQQVTLSCSPISGHRSVSWYQQTPGQGLQFLFEYFSETQRNKGNFPGRFSGRQFSNSRSEMNVSTLELGDSALYLCASSLIGQHAEAFFGQGTRLTVV.

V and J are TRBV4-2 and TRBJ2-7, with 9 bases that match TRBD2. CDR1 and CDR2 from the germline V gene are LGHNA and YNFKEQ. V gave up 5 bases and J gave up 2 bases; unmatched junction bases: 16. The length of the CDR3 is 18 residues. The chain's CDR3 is CASSYNGVAGASPYEQYF. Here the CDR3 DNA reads TGTGCCAGCAGCTATAATGGGGTAGCGGGGGCTAGCCCCTACGAGCAGTACTTC.

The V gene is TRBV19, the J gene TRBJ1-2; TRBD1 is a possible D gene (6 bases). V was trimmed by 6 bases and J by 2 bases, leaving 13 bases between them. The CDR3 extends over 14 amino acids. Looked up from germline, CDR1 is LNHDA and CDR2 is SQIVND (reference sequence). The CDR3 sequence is CASSPTTGNYGYTF. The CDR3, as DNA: TGTGCCAGTAGCCCCACCACAGGGAACTATGGCTACACCTTC.

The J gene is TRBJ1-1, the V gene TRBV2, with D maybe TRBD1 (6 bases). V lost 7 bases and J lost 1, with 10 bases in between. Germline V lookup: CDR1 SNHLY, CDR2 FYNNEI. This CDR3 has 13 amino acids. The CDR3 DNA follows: TGTGCCAGCAACCCGGACAGGAACACTGAAGCTTTCTTT. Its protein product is CASNPDRNTEAFF.

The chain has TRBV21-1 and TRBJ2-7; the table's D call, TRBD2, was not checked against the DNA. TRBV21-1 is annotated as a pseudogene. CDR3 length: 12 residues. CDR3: CATTVLTYEQYV. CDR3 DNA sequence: TGTGCCACAACTGTACTTACCTACGAGCAGTACGTC.

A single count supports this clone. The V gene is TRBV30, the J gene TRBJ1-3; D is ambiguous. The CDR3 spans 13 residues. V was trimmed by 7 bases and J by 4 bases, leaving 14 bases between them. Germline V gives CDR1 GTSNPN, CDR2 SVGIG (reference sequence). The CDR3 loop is CAFSPGSGNTIYF. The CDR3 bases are TGTGCCTTTTCCCCGGGTTCCGGAAACACCATATATTTT.

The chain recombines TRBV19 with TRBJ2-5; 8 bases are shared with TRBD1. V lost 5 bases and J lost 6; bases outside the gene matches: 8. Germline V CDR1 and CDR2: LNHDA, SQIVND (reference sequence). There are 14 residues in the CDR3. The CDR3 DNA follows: TGTGCCAGTAGTTCAGGGGGCTCGACGAAGACCCAGTACTTC. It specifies CASSSGGSTKTQYF.

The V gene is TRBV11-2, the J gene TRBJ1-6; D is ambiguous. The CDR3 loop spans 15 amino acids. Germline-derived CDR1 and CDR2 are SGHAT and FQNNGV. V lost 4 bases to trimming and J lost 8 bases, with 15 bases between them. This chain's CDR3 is CASSSLPGQYSPLHF. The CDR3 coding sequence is TGTGCCAGCAGCTCGCTACCGGGTCAATATTCACCCCTCCACTTT.

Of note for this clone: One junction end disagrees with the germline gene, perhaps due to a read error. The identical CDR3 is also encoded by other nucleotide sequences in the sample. The CDR3 reads CASSLGLAGGTDTQYF. The CDR3 DNA is TGCGCCAGCAGCTTGGGGTTAGCGGGGGGCACGGATACGCAGTATTTT. The chain is built from TRBV5-1 and TRBJ2-3; TRBD2 aligns across 10 bases. Germline-derived CDR1 and CDR2 are SGHRS and YFSETQ. This CDR3 comprises 16 residues.

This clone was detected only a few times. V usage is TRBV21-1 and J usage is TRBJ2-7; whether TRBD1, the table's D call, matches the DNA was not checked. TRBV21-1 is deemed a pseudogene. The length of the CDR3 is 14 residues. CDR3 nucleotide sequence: TGTGCCAGCAGCAATCTAAGGGGCCCCTACGAGCAGTACGTC. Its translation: CASSNLRGPYEQYV.

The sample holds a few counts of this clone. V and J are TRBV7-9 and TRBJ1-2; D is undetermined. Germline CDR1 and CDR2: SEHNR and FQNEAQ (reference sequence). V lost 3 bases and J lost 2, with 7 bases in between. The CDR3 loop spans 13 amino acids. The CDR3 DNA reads TGTGCCAGCAGCTTGTCTTTAAACTATGGCTACACCTTC. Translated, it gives CASSLSLNYGYTF.

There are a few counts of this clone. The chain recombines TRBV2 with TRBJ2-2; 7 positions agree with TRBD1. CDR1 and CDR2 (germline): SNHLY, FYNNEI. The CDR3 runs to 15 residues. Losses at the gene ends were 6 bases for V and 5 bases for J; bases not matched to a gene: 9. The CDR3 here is CASRRDSRLTGELFF. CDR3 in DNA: TGTGCCAGCAGAAGGGACAGCCGACTAACCGGGGAGCTGTTTTTT.

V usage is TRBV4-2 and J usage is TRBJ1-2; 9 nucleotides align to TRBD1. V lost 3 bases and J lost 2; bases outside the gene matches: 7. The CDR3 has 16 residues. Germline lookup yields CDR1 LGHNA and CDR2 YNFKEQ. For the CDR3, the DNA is TGTGCCAGCAGCCAGGCCTTGGGGACAGGGAACTATGGCTACACCTTC. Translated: CASSQALGTGNYGYTF.

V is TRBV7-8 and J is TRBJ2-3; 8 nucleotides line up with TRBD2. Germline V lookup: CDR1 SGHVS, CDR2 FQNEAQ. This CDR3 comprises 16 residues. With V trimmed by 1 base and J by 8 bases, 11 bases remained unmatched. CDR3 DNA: TGTGCCAGCAGCTTAGAGATGGAGCGGGGGTTAGCTACGCAGTATTTT. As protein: CASSLEMERGLATQYF.

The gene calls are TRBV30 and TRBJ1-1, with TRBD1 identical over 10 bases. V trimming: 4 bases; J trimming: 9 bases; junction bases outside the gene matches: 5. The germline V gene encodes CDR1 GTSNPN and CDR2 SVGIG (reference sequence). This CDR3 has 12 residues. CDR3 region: CAWNGQGGKAFF. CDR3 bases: TGTGCCTGGAACGGACAGGGGGGAAAAGCTTTCTTT.

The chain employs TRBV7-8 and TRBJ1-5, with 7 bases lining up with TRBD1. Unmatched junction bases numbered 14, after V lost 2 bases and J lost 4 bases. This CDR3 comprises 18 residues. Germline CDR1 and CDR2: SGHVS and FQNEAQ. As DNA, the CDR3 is TGTGCCAGCAGCTTAAGGGCCCCTGAGGGGGCTTTAAATCAGCCCCAGCATTTT. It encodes CASSLRAPEGALNQPQHF.

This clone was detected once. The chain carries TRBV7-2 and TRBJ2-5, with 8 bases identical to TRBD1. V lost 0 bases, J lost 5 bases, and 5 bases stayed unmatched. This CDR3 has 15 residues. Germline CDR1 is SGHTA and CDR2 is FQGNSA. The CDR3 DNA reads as TGTGCCAGCAGCTTAGCGTCGGACAGGGTTGAGACCCAGTACTTC. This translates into CASSLASDRVETQYF.

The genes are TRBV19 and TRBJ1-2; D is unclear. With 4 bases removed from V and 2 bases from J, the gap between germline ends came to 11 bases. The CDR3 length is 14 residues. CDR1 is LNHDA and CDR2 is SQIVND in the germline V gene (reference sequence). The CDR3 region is CASSNRGGNYGYTF. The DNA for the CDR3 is TGTGCCAGTAGTAACCGGGGAGGGAACTATGGCTACACCTTC.

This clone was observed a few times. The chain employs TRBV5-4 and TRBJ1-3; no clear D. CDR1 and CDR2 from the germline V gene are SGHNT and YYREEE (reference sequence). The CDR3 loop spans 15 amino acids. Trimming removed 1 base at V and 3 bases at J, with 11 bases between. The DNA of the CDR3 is TGTGCCAGCAGCTTGATTGGGCTCGGTGGAAACACCATATATTTT. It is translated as CASSLIGLGGNTIYF.

As DNA, the CDR3 is TGCAGTGCGGACAGGTCGTACGAGCAGTACGTC. Translating gives CSADRSYEQYV. The gene calls are TRBV20-1 and TRBJ2-7, with 7 positions matching TRBD1. The CDR3 spans 11 residues. Germline V gene sequence: CDR1 DFQATT, CDR2 SNEGSKA (reference sequence). J lost 4 bases, V lost 6 bases, and 3 bases had no gene match.

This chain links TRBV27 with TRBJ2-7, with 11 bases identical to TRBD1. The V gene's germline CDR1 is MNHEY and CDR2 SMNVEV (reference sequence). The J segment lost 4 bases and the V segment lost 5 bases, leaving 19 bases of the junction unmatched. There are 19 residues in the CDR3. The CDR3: CASSNRLPGQGGEEYEQYF. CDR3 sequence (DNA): TGTGCCAGCAGTAACAGGTTACCGGGACAGGGGGGGGAGGAGTACGAGCAGTACTTC.

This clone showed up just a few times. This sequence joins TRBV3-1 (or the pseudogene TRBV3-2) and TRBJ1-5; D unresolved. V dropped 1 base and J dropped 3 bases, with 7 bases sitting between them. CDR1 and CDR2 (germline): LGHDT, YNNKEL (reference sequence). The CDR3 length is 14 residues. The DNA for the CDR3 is TGTGCCAGCAGCCAAGCCCAAGCCAATCAGCCCCAGCATTTT. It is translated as CASSQAQANQPQHF.

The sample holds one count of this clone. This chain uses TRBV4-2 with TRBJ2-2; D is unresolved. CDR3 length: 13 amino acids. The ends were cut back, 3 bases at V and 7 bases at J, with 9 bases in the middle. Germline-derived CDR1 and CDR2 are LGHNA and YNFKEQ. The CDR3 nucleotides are TGTGCCAGCAGCCAGTTGGTCGGCGGGGAGCTGTTTTTT. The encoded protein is CASSQLVGGELFF.